This TCR beta chain was retrieved from a study of monozygotic twins with inflammatory bowel disease. TCRdb reanalyzed the 5' RACE reads, giving one entry per CDR3 protein sequence and no DNA. The listing records 170,000 or so distinct CDR3 sequences. CDR1 is SGHDT, CDR2 YYEEEE, per germline. The CDR3 is 15 amino acids. The sequenced material came from blood. The chain links TRBV5-6 to TRBJ1-2; the TCRdb call, TRBD1, lacks DNA for checking. This clonotype was sampled from a human donor with ulcerative colitis or Crohn's disease, or a healthy co-twin of an affected twin (not recorded which). CDR3 sequence: CASSFSTGQRSGYTF. The variable domain in full, completed from reference TRBV5-6 and TRBJ1-2, reads DAGVTQSPTHLIKTRGQQVTLRCSPKSGHDTVSWYQQALGQGPQFIFQYYEEEERQRGNFPDRFSGHQFPNYSSELNVNALLLGDSALYLCASSFSTGQRSGYTFGSGTRLTVV.